These 13 T cell receptor beta chains originate from one sample sequenced in a study of spatial heterogeneity in lung cancer. Stated time point: sample taken at primary tumor resection. Unsorted whole RNA of tumor, nontumor lung or frozen PBMC was sequenced. MiXCR was run by TCRdb on the 5' RACE reads, yielding one entry per CDR3 protein. The table includes 90,000 to 95,000 distinct CDR3 sequences, about an eighth detected once. The material was PBMCs, obtained at surgery. The receptors originated from a male donor with early-stage non-small cell lung cancer.

This clonotype was detected many times. This chain joins TRBV6-2 or TRBV6-3 and TRBJ1-1; D is ambiguous. The CDR3 spans 11 residues. V lost 2 bases, J lost 7 bases, and 5 bases lay in between. Germline V lookup: CDR1 MNHEY, CDR2 SVGEGT. The CDR3 DNA follows: TGTGCCAGCAGTTACCAGAATGAAGCTTTCTTT. Its translation: CASSYQNEAFF.

The table lists this clonotype with a few counts. V gene TRBV7-2 combines with J gene TRBJ2-1; 12 bases fit TRBD2. The CDR3 has 15 residues. Germline V lookup: CDR1 SGHTA, CDR2 FQGNSA. Trimming at V came to 1 base and at J to 5 bases, leaving 0 bases not matched to a gene. In nucleotides, the CDR3 is TGTGCCAGCAGCTTAGGACTAGCGGGAGACAATGAGCAGTTCTTC. Its translation: CASSLGLAGDNEQFF.

This clonotype came up a few times. V and J are TRBV12-3 or TRBV12-4 and TRBJ1-5, with D tentatively TRBD1 (6 bases). The CDR3 sequence is 13 residues long. V lost 6 bases and J lost 5, with 11 bases in between. For the CDR3, the DNA is TGTGCCAGCAGGCACAGGGAGCATCAGCCCCAGCATTTT. This gives the protein CASRHREHQPQHF.

This clonotype was observed a handful of times. The rearrangement links TRBV7-2 to TRBJ2-1; the match to TRBD2 covers 13 bases. The CDR3 has 16 residues. Per the germline V gene, CDR1 is SGHTA and CDR2 is FQGNSA. V was clipped by 5 bases and J by 4 bases; unmatched bases: 5. The CDR3 protein is CASSQRTSGRYNEQFF. The CDR3 DNA reads as TGTGCCAGCAGCCAGAGGACTAGCGGGAGATACAATGAGCAGTTCTTC.

This clonotype came up a few times. This rearrangement joins TRBV9 to TRBJ2-1; no clear D. V was pared by 4 bases and J by 7 bases, with 12 bases between. There are 13 residues in the CDR3. Germline lookup yields CDR1 SGDLS and CDR2 YYNGEE. The DNA of the CDR3 is TGTGCCAGCAGCTCTCCGATGGGGAATGAGCAGTTCTTC. This encodes CASSSPMGNEQFF.

The chain couples TRBV27 to TRBJ2-1, with TRBD1 matching 7 bases. This CDR3 region has 14 residues. Germline V gene data show CDR1 as MNHEY and CDR2 as SMNVEV (reference sequence). Germline trimming cut 6 bases from V and 2 bases from J; bases unmatched to any gene: 4. The CDR3 bases are TGTGCCAGCAGGCAGACAGGGACCTACAATGAGCAGTTCTTC. This codes for CASRQTGTYNEQFF.

The rearrangement links TRBV7-2 to TRBJ1-2; D not certain. Germline V lookup: CDR1 SGHTA, CDR2 FQGNSA. There are 12 residues in the CDR3. Deletions cut 3 bases from V and 4 bases from J, with 6 bases between. CDR3 protein: CASSLMSYGYTF. CDR3 DNA: TGTGCCAGCAGCTTGATGTCCTATGGCTACACCTTC.

This clonotype was counted only a few times. The chain joins TRBV28 to TRBJ2-7; tentative D call: TRBD2 (6 bases). Germline CDR1 reads MDHEN; CDR2 reads SYDVKM. This CDR3 contains 14 residues. V was cut by 3 bases and J by 0 bases, with 9 bases left in between. The CDR3 loop is CASSFAGSSYEQYF. Here the CDR3 DNA reads TGTGCCAGCAGTTTTGCCGGGAGCTCCTACGAGCAGTACTTC.

This clonotype appeared many times. This chain uses TRBV6-2 or TRBV6-3 with TRBJ1-5; no clear D gene. In germline, CDR1 is MNHEY, CDR2 SVGEGT. V lost 6 bases and J lost 7, with 19 bases in between. This CDR3 has 15 amino acids. CDR3 DNA: TGTGCCAGCAGAAGGGCGGGAAGGAATGGCCAGCCCCAGCATTTT. This translates into CASRRAGRNGQPQHF.

This clonotype turned up a few times. The chain links TRBV4-1 to TRBJ2-4, with D possibly TRBD1 on 5 matching bases. The CDR3 contains 17 residues. Germline assignment: CDR1 MGHRA and CDR2 YSYEKL. V was cut by 0 bases and J by 1 base, with 13 bases left in between. CDR3 amino acids: CASSQEGARQAKNIQYF. The CDR3 DNA follows: TGCGCCAGCAGCCAAGAAGGGGCCAGGCAGGCCAAAAACATTCAGTACTTC.

The chain is built from TRBV2 and TRBJ1-2; unclear D gene. The V end lost 3 bases, the J end lost 8 bases, and 13 bases lay between the germline ends. The CDR3 spans 13 residues. Germline V gene sequence: CDR1 SNHLY, CDR2 FYNNEI. The CDR3 here is CASSEELFQGYTF. The CDR3 DNA sequence: TGTGCCAGCAGTGAGGAGCTTTTTCAAGGCTACACCTTC.

This clonotype has only a few counts. The chain combines TRBV14 with TRBJ1-2, with 10 bases that match TRBD1. Germline V gives CDR1 SGHDN, CDR2 FVKESK. V was clipped by 2 bases and J by 8 bases; unmatched bases: 8. CDR3 length equals 15 residues. CDR3 sequence: CASSQQMTGGQGYTF. The CDR3 nucleotides read TGTGCCAGCAGCCAACAAATGACAGGGGGCCAAGGCTACACCTTC. Supplemented by reference TRBV14 and TRBJ1-2, the full variable domain reads EAGVTQFPSHSVIEKGQTVTLRCDPISGHDNLYWYRRVMGKEIKFLLHFVKESKQDESGMPNNRFLAERTGGTYSTLKVQPAELEDSGVYFCASSQQMTGGQGYTFGSGTRLTVV.

The V gene is TRBV20-1, the J gene TRBJ1-5; TRBD1 agrees at 8 bases. CDR3 length: 13 residues. Germline CDR1 DFQATT, CDR2 SNEGSKA (reference sequence). The V segment lost 6 bases and the J segment 1 base; nucleotides outside the gene matches: 2. The CDR3 DNA is TGCAGTGCCAGGGACAGGAGCAATCAGCCCCAGCATTTT. Translated, it gives CSARDRSNQPQHF.